Listed below are T cell receptor beta chains from one sample, sequenced in a study of lymphopenia after photon versus proton radiotherapy. This table comes from immunoSEQ multiplex PCR, and its TCRdb copy is limited to in-frame clones, with some not included. This table holds some 30,000 clones, almost 90% found once. The sequenced sample was peripheral blood, obtained from a patient treated with photon-based radiotherapy. The receptor set was obtained from a woman aged 45-60 years with pancreatic cancer. The CDR3 runs from the conserved cysteine through the conserved F or W.

CDR3 protein	V gene	J gene
CASSLAVDTEAFF	TRBV7-9	TRBJ1-1
CASSFGSGQGRHEQYF	TRBV7-9	TRBJ2-7
CSVEDREVADTQYF	TRBV29-1	TRBJ2-3
CATSRDASTDTQYF	TRBV15	TRBJ2-3
CASRERPGGVNTIYF	TRBV2	TRBJ1-3
CASTHDQRLAGGRTQYF	TRBV7-2	TRBJ2-5
CASSPASGYQEKLFF	TRBV18	TRBJ1-4
CASTPHVNYGYTF	TRBV2	TRBJ1-2
CASSQAWATSSYNEQFF	TRBV4-3	TRBJ2-1
CASSPLSGVNTGELFF	TRBV7-8	TRBJ2-2
CASSLRQGQPQHF	TRBV7-2	TRBJ1-5
CASSEREGGYEQYF	TRBV10-1	TRBJ2-7
CAIRDSQEQFF	TRBV10-3	TRBJ2-1
CASSYTILNSPLHF	TRBV6-5	TRBJ1-6
CASRPSGRTYEQYF	TRBV27	TRBJ2-7
CASSRVGAYEQYF	TRBV6-6	TRBJ2-7
CASSPGTGGFNIQYF	TRBV7-2	TRBJ2-4
CASSPGGSEVYEQYF	TRBV5-1	TRBJ2-7
CASSLISGEQYF	TRBV13	TRBJ2-7
CASSVHGLSSTDTQYF	TRBV9	TRBJ2-3
CASSIHSRGTPGELFF	TRBV19	TRBJ2-2
CSATLVSGELFF	TRBV29-1	TRBJ2-2
CASSQSSYEQYF	TRBV4-1	TRBJ2-7
CASSESIAASGRNEQFF	TRBV10-2	TRBJ2-1
CASSLGQGISASYEQYF	TRBV7-7	TRBJ2-7
CATSREQGTTDTQYF	TRBV15	TRBJ2-3
CASSQVRVANTEAFF	TRBV4-3	TRBJ1-1
CASSGREGTQYF	TRBV9	TRBJ2-3
CAWKIGYQETQYF	TRBV30	TRBJ2-5
CASSLGGHKTYEQYF	TRBV7-6	TRBJ2-7
CAGAEGLGTEAFF	TRBV30	TRBJ1-1
CASSEGGVQGGNYGYTF	TRBV6-1	TRBJ1-2
CASSLGGLTDTQYF	TRBV5-1	TRBJ2-3
CAVLDRRGDTGELFF	TRBV28	TRBJ2-2
CASSQTPTGEETQYF	TRBV4-1	TRBJ2-5
CASSEGQAGYQPQHF	TRBV2	TRBJ1-5
CASSEDWGKQFF	TRBV6-1	TRBJ2-1
CASSITGQPYEQYF	TRBV27	TRBJ2-7
CASSSAQRNTGELFF	TRBV5-1	TRBJ2-2
CASSRGGYGYTF	TRBV27	TRBJ1-2
CASSSQRGNTGELFF	TRBV7-2	TRBJ2-2
CASSPDRTGENQPQHF	TRBV4-2	TRBJ1-5
CASSLGRDYQPQHF	TRBV18	TRBJ1-5
CASRRGGQLYEQYF	TRBV11-2	TRBJ2-7
CASSSRGSDTEAFF	TRBV6-6	TRBJ1-1
CASSTVSGYSNQPQHF	TRBV19	TRBJ1-5
CASSLMTASTDTQYF	TRBV7-2	TRBJ2-3
CASSLTSGPGVVSADTQYF	TRBV7-2	TRBJ2-3
CASSWTRLANNEQFF	TRBV7-8	TRBJ2-1
CASSLLRQGAFGYTF	TRBV28	TRBJ1-2
CASSFRTGPNYGYTF	TRBV5-8	TRBJ1-2
CASSLMGYEQYF	TRBV5-1	TRBJ2-7
CASSSSTGFNQPQHF	TRBV7-2	TRBJ1-5
CAWTFKEGGYTF	TRBV30	TRBJ1-2
CAWSGGLASNEQFF	TRBV30	TRBJ2-1